This T cell receptor (beta chain) was documented in a study of T cell changes during pregnancy in multiple sclerosis. Generated by immunoSEQ multiplex PCR, the TCRdb table keeps only in-frame clones and is missing some. The sample lists 60,000 to 70,000 clones, 91% seen once, with roughly 2% in the top ten. CDR1 SGDLS and CDR2 YYNGEE come from the germline V gene. The CDR3 has 15 residues. With 1 base removed from V and 1 base from J, the gap between germline ends came to 11 bases. The J gene is TRBJ1-1, the V gene TRBV9; D remains unclear. This TCR was sampled from a female donor in good health, enrolled as a control in a pregnancy study. The sequencing here drew on peripheral blood, taken in the third trimester of pregnancy. Here the CDR3 DNA reads TGTGCCAGCAGCGTATCTGTAACAGCGAACACTGAAGCTTTCTTT. Encoded protein: CASSVSVTANTEAFF.